This note documents a single T cell receptor beta chain sequence. Its target is unknown. With 60 Vbeta and 13 Jbeta primers, the PCR was carried out. Some clones are missing from TCRdb's copy, which holds only in-frame ones; the method was immunoSEQ multiplex PCR. The table lists about 130,000 clones, around four fifths of them singletons, with 1.5% to 1.7% in the top ten. The sample belongs to a study of cytomegalovirus exposure and HLA in healthy donors. Whole-study findings and limits: Later work found most CMV-associated TCR beta chains apparently HLA-restricted.

The CDR3 contains 13 residues. Germline V gives CDR1 MNHEY, CDR2 SMNVEV (reference sequence). The germline V and J ends were trimmed by 2 bases and 6 bases, with 11 bases remaining between them. Sequenced input: PBMCs. The chain joins TRBV27 to TRBJ2-7; D is perhaps TRBD2 (5 bases). The clonotype originates from a man aged 35-49 years in good health and CMV-seronegative. Here the CDR3 reads CASSLARGSEQYF. CDR3 in DNA: TGTGCCAGCAGTTTAGCCAGAGGGAGCGAGCAGTACTTC.